These 10 T cell receptor beta chains came from one sample sequenced in a study of regulatory T cells in long-lasting Graves disease. Noted time point: newly diagnosed GD, antithyroid drugs for less than 3 months. The TCR library was made from RNA that had been extracted from PBMCs in TRIzol. The TCR beta library used iRepertoire HTBI primers with Arm-PCR amplification of CDR3. TCRdb re-called the multiplex PCR reads with MiXCR, one entry per CDR3 protein. The sample yields 550,000 to 600,000 distinct CDR3 sequences, more than 15% seen once. In addition, the sample was reused for a study of T cells in Graves' hyperthyroidism and ophthalmopathy.

Sequences were derived from peripheral blood mononuclear cells (PBMCs), sampled at new diagnosis, from a patient treated with antithyroid drugs. These receptors came from a man aged 18 to 35 with Graves disease.

This clonotype was counted a few times. This chain connects TRBV20-1 to TRBJ2-7; 7 bases are a match to TRBD1. Per the germline V gene, CDR1 is DFQATT and CDR2 is SNEGSKA (reference sequence). CDR3 length equals 14 residues. Trimming took 3 bases from V and 2 from J; bases not matched to a gene: 7. The CDR3, as DNA: TGCAGTGCTAGTCGGCAGGGGGAGACCTACGAGCAGTACTTC. Translation gives CSASRQGETYEQYF.

The rearrangement joins TRBV5-1 to TRBJ2-5, with D perhaps TRBD2 (6 bases). Germline values: CDR1 SGHRS, CDR2 YFSETQ. The CDR3 runs 14 residues. Trimming removed 0 bases at V and 5 bases at J, with 11 bases between. CDR3 nucleotide sequence: TGCGCCAGCAGCTTGGGAGGGGAGGACGAGACCCAGTACTTC. It is translated as CASSLGGEDETQYF.

This clonotype appeared many times. The V gene is TRBV12-3 or TRBV12-4, the J gene TRBJ2-1, with TRBD2 as a possible D gene (5 bases). V lost 5 bases, J lost 8 bases, and 19 bases lay in between. CDR3 size: 15 residues. CDR3: CASSKDSPRGHEQFF. DNA for the CDR3: TGTGCCAGCAGTAAGGACTCGCCTCGAGGGCATGAGCAGTTCTTC.

In its sample, this clonotype was seen a few times. The chain couples TRBV19 to TRBJ1-1; the match to TRBD1 covers 11 bases. The CDR3 has 16 amino acids. Trimming at V came to 7 bases and at J to 7 bases, leaving 14 bases not matched to a gene. CDR1 is LNHDA and CDR2 is SQIVND in the germline V gene (reference sequence). CDR3: CASTSGTGTGGYEAFF. The CDR3 nucleotides read TGTGCCAGTACATCTGGTACCGGGACAGGGGGATATGAAGCTTTCTTT.

This clonotype was seen more than once but under ten times. CDR3 nucleotide sequence: TGTGCCACCAGTGTATATGGGGCAGGCGGGGAGCTGTTTTTT. Translated: CATSVYGAGGELFF. This chain links TRBV24-1 with TRBJ2-2, with D perhaps TRBD1 (5 bases). CDR1 is KGHDR, CDR2 SFDVKD, per germline. The ends were cut back, 5 bases at V and 7 bases at J, with 13 bases in the middle. The CDR3 spans 14 residues.

In its sample, this clonotype was seen many times. This chain uses TRBV27 with TRBJ2-3, with 8 positions matching TRBD1. The V segment lost 8 bases and the J segment 0 bases; nucleotides outside the gene matches: 10. This CDR3 comprises 16 residues. Germline CDR1 MNHEY, CDR2 SMNVEV (reference sequence). The CDR3 is CASSGQGVPSTDTQYF. CDR3 in DNA: TGTGCCAGCTCCGGACAGGGAGTCCCAAGCACAGATACGCAGTATTTT.

This clonotype showed up just a few times. This sequence joins TRBV20-1 and TRBJ1-2, with TRBD1 as a possible D gene (6 bases). CDR3 length: 13 residues. Germline V gene data show CDR1 as DFQATT and CDR2 as SNEGSKA (reference sequence). Trimming removed 0 bases at V and 7 bases at J, with 12 bases between. CDR3 nucleotide sequence: TGCAGTGCTAGAGATCGCAGGGGAGGTGGCTACACCTTC. It is translated as CSARDRRGGGYTF.

The rearrangement uses TRBV6-1 and TRBJ1-3; 12 positions agree with TRBD1. This CDR3 contains 16 residues. Unmatched junction bases numbered 7, after V lost 6 bases and J lost 4 bases. CDR1 and CDR2 from the germline V gene are MNHNS and SASEGT. CDR3 amino acids: CASRPGQGARGNTIYF. CDR3 DNA: TGTGCCAGCAGGCCGGGACAGGGGGCGCGAGGAAACACCATATATTTT.

This clonotype was recorded a few times. The chain joins TRBV12-3 or TRBV12-4 to TRBJ1-2; the D gene is possibly TRBD1 (5 bases). The length of the CDR3 is 15 residues. V lost 5 bases to trimming and J lost 4 bases, with 17 bases between them. The CDR3: CASSTQGRSLYGYTF. As DNA, the CDR3 is TGTGCCAGCAGTACCCAGGGAAGAAGTCTCTATGGCTACACCTTC.

The chain combines TRBV11-2 with TRBJ2-3, with 12 bases aligning to TRBD1. This CDR3 has 16 amino acids. Germline loops: CDR1 SGHAT, CDR2 FQNNGV. The V gene end was trimmed by 7 bases and the J gene end by 6 bases; junction bases not matched to a gene: 11. CDR3 region: CASTPGQGARVDTQYF. The DNA of the CDR3 is TGTGCCAGCACCCCGGGACAGGGGGCGCGGGTGGATACGCAGTATTTT.